One and the same sample provided the 27 T cell receptor beta chains below, sequenced in a study of cytomegalovirus exposure and HLA in healthy donors. The PCR ran on 60 Vbeta and 13 Jbeta primers. The protocol was immunoSEQ multiplex PCR, while the TCRdb copy is restricted to in-frame clones and leaves out a portion. The sample has 200,000 to 250,000 clones, around 80% seen once; the top ten hold roughly 7.4%. Input material: PBMCs. These receptors all come from a woman aged 55-70 years in good health and CMV-seropositive.

The gene calls are TRBV4-1 and TRBJ1-5, with a possible D match to TRBD1 (6 bases). Germline V gene data show CDR1 as MGHRA and CDR2 as YSYEKL. Trimming took off 3 bases at V and 6 bases at J, with 15 bases between the two ends. The CDR3 is 15 residues long. The CDR3 bases are TGCGCCAGCAGCCAGTCAGAGGGAGGGGGTCAGCCCCAGCATTTT. It codes for CASSQSEGGGQPQHF.

CDR3 bases: TGCGCCAGCAGTACCGGGACTAGCGGCACCTACGAGCAGTACTTC. Encoded protein: CASSTGTSGTYEQYF. The rearrangement joins TRBV5-1 to TRBJ2-5; 11 nucleotides line up with TRBD2. The J call may be in error: the DNA end matches TRBJ2-7 better. CDR1 SGHRS and CDR2 YFSETQ come from the germline V gene. The CDR3 covers 15 residues.

The V and J genes are TRBV7-6 and TRBJ2-7, with D possibly being TRBD1 (5 bases). Germline V lookup: CDR1 SGHVS, CDR2 FNYEAQ. This CDR3 is 14 amino acids long. V lost 5 bases to trimming and J lost 4 bases, with 15 bases between them. The CDR3 sequence is CASSPGMTEYEQYF. Here the CDR3 DNA reads TGTGCCAGCAGCCCAGGTATGACAGAGTACGAGCAGTACTTC.

The gene calls are TRBV9 and TRBJ2-7, with a tentative D call TRBD2 (5 bases). V was pared by 0 bases and J by 1 base, with 14 bases between. The V gene's germline CDR1 is SGDLS and CDR2 YYNGEE. This CDR3 is built from 16 residues. The CDR3 loop is CASSVGGYGMSYEQYF. CDR3 DNA: TGTGCCAGCAGCGTAGGAGGGTACGGGATGTCCTACGAGCAGTACTTC.

This chain uses TRBV14 with TRBJ2-7; TRBD2 matches at 10 bases. This CDR3 has 15 amino acids. J gave up 4 bases and V 3 bases, and 6 bases lay outside the gene matches. Germline values: CDR1 SGHDN, CDR2 FVKESK. CDR3 amino acids: CASSHAGSGRYEQYF. The CDR3 region has the DNA TGTGCCAGCAGCCACGCGGGTAGCGGGAGGTACGAGCAGTACTTC. Filled out from reference TRBV14 and TRBJ2-7, the complete variable domain reads EAGVTQFPSHSVIEKGQTVTLRCDPISGHDNLYWYRRVMGKEIKFLLHFVKESKQDESGMPNNRFLAERTGGTYSTLKVQPAELEDSGVYFCASSHAGSGRYEQYFGPGTRLTVT.

The chain joins TRBV7-2 to TRBJ2-7; 9 bases match TRBD2. This CDR3 has 16 residues. The germline gives CDR1 SGHTA, CDR2 FQGNSA. J lost 0 bases, V lost 3 bases, and 6 bases had no gene match. CDR3 bases: TGTGCCAGCAGCTTCGACCGACTAGCGGACTCCTACGAGCAGTACTTC. It yields the protein CASSFDRLADSYEQYF.

The CDR3 loop reads CASSRTGLESGELFF. CDR3 nucleotides: TGTGCCAGCAGCCGGACGGGACTTGAGTCCGGGGAGCTGTTTTTT. J is TRBJ2-2 and V is TRBV13, with D perhaps TRBD2 (6 bases). This CDR3 contains 15 residues. With 5 bases removed from V and 6 bases from J, the gap between germline ends came to 16 bases. Germline values: CDR1 PRHDT, CDR2 FYEKMQ (reference sequence).

The chain links TRBV6-5 to TRBJ1-2, with 7 bases matching TRBD1. V trimming: 5 bases; J trimming: 2 bases; junction bases outside the gene matches: 8. CDR1 and CDR2 from the germline V gene are MNHEY and SVGAGI. The CDR3 extends over 15 amino acids. Here the CDR3 reads CASSPFEGANYGYTF. The CDR3 DNA sequence: TGTGCCAGCAGTCCCTTCGAGGGGGCGAACTATGGCTACACCTTC.

This clone has a handful of counts. V is TRBV29-1 and J is TRBJ1-2; D is perhaps TRBD1 (5 bases). Germline V lookup: CDR1 SQVTM, CDR2 ANQGSEA. This CDR3 spans 16 amino acids. V was trimmed by 7 bases and J by 2 bases, leaving 23 bases between them. CDR3 amino acids: CSDLTPGGGANYGYTF. CDR3 DNA sequence: TGCAGCGACCTCACCCCCGGTGGAGGGGCCAACTATGGCTACACCTTC.

About this clone: This sample includes further DNA sequences coding for the same CDR3. The chain links TRBV5-1 to TRBJ1-1; the D gene is possibly TRBD1 (5 bases). V was pared by 4 bases and J by 8 bases, with 9 bases between. CDR1 is SGHRS, CDR2 YFSETQ, per germline. The CDR3 has 11 amino acids. The CDR3 spells CASSAPGEAFF. CDR3 DNA: TGCGCCAGCAGCGCCCCAGGGGAAGCTTTCTTT. Full variable domain (outside the CDR3, taken from reference TRBV5-1 and TRBJ1-1): KAGVTQTPRYLIKTRGQQVTLSCSPISGHRSVSWYQQTPGQGLQFLFEYFSETQRNKGNFPGRFSGRQFSNSRSEMNVSTLELGDSALYLCASSAPGEAFFGQGTRLTVV.

The J gene is TRBJ2-7, the V gene TRBV19; 7 bases agree with TRBD2. Germline trimming cut 9 bases from V and 7 bases from J; bases unmatched to any gene: 9. The CDR3 consists of 12 residues. Germline assignment: CDR1 LNHDA and CDR2 SQIVND (reference sequence). CDR3 loop: CASGQRELEQYF. The CDR3 nucleotides are TGTGCCAGCGGGCAGCGGGAATTAGAGCAGTACTTC.

The chain is built from TRBV5-5 and TRBJ2-7, with TRBD1 matching 9 bases. The germline V gene encodes CDR1 SGHKS and CDR2 YYEKEE (reference sequence). Trimming removed 0 bases from V and 4 bases from J; junction bases left unmatched: 2. The CDR3 has 14 residues. CDR3 sequence: CASSLGDRVYEQYF. CDR3 DNA: TGTGCCAGCAGCTTGGGGGACAGGGTGTACGAGCAGTACTTC.

This chain connects TRBV5-1 to TRBJ2-7; D call uncertain. Trimming shortened V by 4 bases and J by 2 bases, and 16 bases separated the two germline ends. Germline V gene data show CDR1 as SGHRS and CDR2 as YFSETQ. CDR3 length: 15 amino acids. For the CDR3, the DNA is TGCGCCAGCAGCGCAGCCGGGTTTTCCACCTACGAGCAGTACTTC. Its protein is CASSAAGFSTYEQYF.

This sequence joins TRBV5-4 and TRBJ2-3; 14 positions agree with TRBD2. The CDR3 contains 17 residues. Germline V gene lookup returns CDR1 SGHNT and CDR2 YYREEE (reference sequence). V lost 3 bases, J lost 1 base, and 4 bases stayed unmatched. The CDR3: CASSSGLAGAGTDTQYF. The CDR3 DNA sequence: TGTGCCAGCAGCTCGGGACTAGCGGGAGCGGGCACAGATACGCAGTATTTT.

This clone appeared a single time. The chain carries TRBV18 and TRBJ2-3, with TRBD2 matching 13 bases. The germline CDR1 and CDR2 sequences are KGHSH and LQKENI. The V and J ends lost 2 bases and 5 bases, in that order; junction bases with no gene match: 1. This CDR3 has 15 amino acids. The CDR3 region is CASSPGLAGVDTQYF. The CDR3 bases are TGTGCCAGCTCACCAGGACTAGCGGGAGTAGATACGCAGTATTTT.

V is TRBV14 and J is TRBJ2-1; 7 positions agree with TRBD2. The CDR3 loop spans 15 amino acids. Trimming took 4 bases from V and 3 from J; bases not matched to a gene: 6. Germline values: CDR1 SGHDN, CDR2 FVKESK. The CDR3 spells CASSRPGGGYNEQFF. The CDR3 region has the DNA TGTGCCAGCAGCCGACCGGGAGGCGGCTACAATGAGCAGTTCTTC.

This clone has a handful of counts. The chain employs TRBV4-1 and TRBJ1-2, with D hard to call. The germline V gene encodes CDR1 MGHRA and CDR2 YSYEKL. The CDR3 consists of 17 residues. V was shortened by 0 bases and J by 5 bases, with 19 bases between the two germline ends. The CDR3 sequence: CASSQDAERLWGYGYTF. CDR3 sequence (DNA): TGCGCCAGCAGCCAAGATGCAGAGCGGTTGTGGGGTTATGGCTACACCTTC.

The chain uses TRBV2 and TRBJ2-1, with TRBD2 identical over 13 bases. CDR3 length equals 14 residues. Unmatched junction bases numbered 6, after V lost 7 bases and J lost 9 bases. Germline CDR1 reads SNHLY; CDR2 reads FYNNEI. The CDR3 spells CASIGTSGIGEQFF. DNA for the CDR3: TGTGCCAGCATCGGGACTAGCGGGATCGGTGAGCAGTTCTTC. The complete variable domain, with remaining parts taken from reference TRBV2 and TRBJ2-1, reads EPEVTQTPSHQVTQMGQEVILRCVPISNHLYFYWYRQILGQKVEFLVSFYNNEISEKSEIFDDQFSVERPDGSNFTLKIRSTKLEDSAMYFCASIGTSGIGEQFFGPGTRLTVL.

The chain uses TRBV7-6 and TRBJ2-2, with 8 bases that match TRBD2. The CDR3 extends over 15 amino acids. Per the germline V gene, CDR1 is SGHVS and CDR2 is FNYEAQ. V dropped 2 bases and J dropped 4; count of bases not matched to a gene: 3. DNA of the CDR3: TGTGCCAGCAGCTTAAGCGGGAGTTTCACCGGGGAGCTGTTTTTT. Its translation: CASSLSGSFTGELFF.

This clone occurred a few times. The J gene is TRBJ1-1, the V gene TRBV7-9; D unresolved. The CDR3 has 15 amino acids. The V gene's germline CDR1 is SEHNR and CDR2 FQNEAQ (reference sequence). V was clipped by 2 bases and J by 6 bases, with 16 bases between them. The CDR3 sequence is CASSLRSAAAPEAFF. The CDR3 region has the DNA TGTGCCAGCAGCTTACGGTCAGCGGCTGCTCCTGAAGCTTTCTTT. The full variable domain, in which reference TRBV7-9 and TRBJ1-1 provide the parts outside the CDR3, is DTGVSQNPRHKITKRGQNVTFRCDPISEHNRLYWYRQTLGQGPEFLTYFQNEAQLEKSRLLSDRFSAERPKGSFSTLEIQRTEQGDSAMYLCASSLRSAAAPEAFFGQGTRLTVV.

The chain couples TRBV5-1 to TRBJ2-7, with D possibly being TRBD2 (6 bases). V lost 4 bases, J lost 1 base, and 18 bases lay in between. Looked up from germline, CDR1 is SGHRS and CDR2 is YFSETQ. The CDR3 contains 16 residues. CDR3 coding DNA: TGCGCCAGCAGCCCGGGCGGCGGGACTCATTCCTACGAGCAGTACTTC. Protein product: CASSPGGGTHSYEQYF.

The chain couples TRBV5-1 to TRBJ1-6, with 7 bases identical to TRBD1. The junction had 4 bases not matched to a gene; V was cut back by 4 bases and J by 0 bases. The CDR3 has 16 amino acids. Per the germline V gene, CDR1 is SGHRS and CDR2 is YFSETQ. CDR3 in amino acids: CASSEGQSSYNSPLHF. CDR3 sequence (DNA): TGCGCCAGCAGCGAGGGACAGAGCTCCTATAATTCACCCCTCCACTTT.

The chain links TRBV12-5 to TRBJ2-5; TRBD2 agrees at 14 bases. V was pared by 6 bases and J by 0 bases, with 6 bases of the junction left unmatched. The CDR3 totals 17 residues. Looked up from germline, CDR1 is LGHNT and CDR2 is FRNRAP. The CDR3 DNA reads TGTGCTAGTGGACCCCGGACTAGCGGGAGGAACCAAGAGACCCAGTACTTC. Its protein product is CASGPRTSGRNQETQYF.

This clone was counted a single time. The chain is built from TRBV5-1 and TRBJ2-2, with D tentatively TRBD2 (6 bases). Looked up from germline, CDR1 is SGHRS and CDR2 is YFSETQ. This CDR3 region has 14 residues. With 4 bases removed from V and 1 base from J, the gap between germline ends came to 8 bases. CDR3 DNA sequence: TGCGCCAGCAGCGGGGGGAGGAACACCGGGGAGCTGTTTTTT. Amino acids: CASSGGRNTGELFF. The variable domain in full, completed from reference TRBV5-1 and TRBJ2-2, reads KAGVTQTPRYLIKTRGQQVTLSCSPISGHRSVSWYQQTPGQGLQFLFEYFSETQRNKGNFPGRFSGRQFSNSRSEMNVSTLELGDSALYLCASSGGRNTGELFFGEGSRLTVL.

The gene calls are TRBV10-2 and TRBJ2-4; 8 bases are a match to TRBD1. This CDR3 is built from 12 residues. CDR1 is WSHSY, CDR2 SAAADI, per germline. The trim removed 2 bases at V and 13 bases at J, leaving 4 bases unmatched. Here the CDR3 DNA reads TGCGCCAGCAGTGAGCCCCAGGGGGCGCAGTACTTC. It yields the protein CASSEPQGAQYF.

This chain joins TRBV10-1 and TRBJ2-5, with TRBD2 identical over 7 bases. Germline CDR1 and CDR2: WNHNN and SYGVQD (reference sequence). Trimming took 0 bases from V and 5 from J; bases not matched to a gene: 12. CDR3 length equals 17 residues. The CDR3 loop is CASSESNRLAPQETQYF. The CDR3 DNA reads as TGCGCCAGCAGTGAGTCCAATCGACTAGCTCCACAGGAGACCCAGTACTTC.

V and J are TRBV25-1 and TRBJ2-1; maybe TRBD2 (7 bases). V lost 2 bases and J 7 bases, leaving 18 bases between the germline ends. The germline CDR1 and CDR2 sequences are MGHDK and SYGVNS. The CDR3 has 16 amino acids. This chain's CDR3 is CASSEGGGGIRNEQFF. In DNA form, the CDR3 reads TGTGCCAGCAGTGAAGGGGGGGGCGGGATCAGGAATGAGCAGTTCTTC. Drawing the rest from reference TRBV25-1 and TRBJ2-1, the complete variable domain is EADIYQTPRYLVIGTGKKITLECSQTMGHDKMYWYQQDPGMELHLIHYSYGVNSTEKGDLSSESTVSRIRTEHFPLTLESARPSHTSQYLCASSEGGGGIRNEQFFGPGTRLTVL.